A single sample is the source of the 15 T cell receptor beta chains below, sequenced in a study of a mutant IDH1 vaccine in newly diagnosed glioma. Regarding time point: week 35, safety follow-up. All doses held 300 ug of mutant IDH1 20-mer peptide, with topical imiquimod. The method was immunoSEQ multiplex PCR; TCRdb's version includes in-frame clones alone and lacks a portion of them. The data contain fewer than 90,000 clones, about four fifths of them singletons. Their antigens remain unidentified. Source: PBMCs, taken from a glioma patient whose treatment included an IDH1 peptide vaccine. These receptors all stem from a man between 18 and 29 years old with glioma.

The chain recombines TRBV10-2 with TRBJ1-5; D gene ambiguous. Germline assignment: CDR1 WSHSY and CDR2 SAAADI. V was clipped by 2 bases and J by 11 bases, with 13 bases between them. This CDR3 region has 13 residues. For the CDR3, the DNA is TGCGCCAGCAGTGAGGCCCTATCAGCGGCCCAGCATTTT. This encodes CASSEALSAAQHF.

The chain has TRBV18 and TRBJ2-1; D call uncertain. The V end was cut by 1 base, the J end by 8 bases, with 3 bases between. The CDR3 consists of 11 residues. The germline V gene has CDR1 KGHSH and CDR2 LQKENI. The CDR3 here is CASSPRYEQFF. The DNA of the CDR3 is TGTGCCAGCTCACCACGGTATGAGCAGTTCTTC.

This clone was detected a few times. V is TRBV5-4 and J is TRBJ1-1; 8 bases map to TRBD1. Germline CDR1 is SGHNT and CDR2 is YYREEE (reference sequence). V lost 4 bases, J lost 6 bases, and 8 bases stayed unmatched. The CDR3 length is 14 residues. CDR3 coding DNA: TGTGCCAGCAGCCAAGGACAGGGTGGGCCTGAAGCTTTCTTT. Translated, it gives CASSQGQGGPEAFF.

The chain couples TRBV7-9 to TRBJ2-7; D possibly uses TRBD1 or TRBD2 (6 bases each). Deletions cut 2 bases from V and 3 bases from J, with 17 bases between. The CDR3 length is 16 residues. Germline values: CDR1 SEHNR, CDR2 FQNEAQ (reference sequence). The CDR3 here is CASSLNRGRTIYEQYF. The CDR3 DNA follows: TGTGCCAGCAGCTTAAATAGGGGGAGGACAATCTACGAGCAGTACTTC.

This chain's CDR3 is CASSQMSYEQYF. Here the CDR3 DNA reads TGTGCCAGCTCACAGATGTCCTACGAGCAGTACTTC. The V gene is TRBV18, the J gene TRBJ2-7, with unresolved D. The germline V gene encodes CDR1 KGHSH and CDR2 LQKENI. Trimming left V 4 bases short and J 1 base short, with 5 bases between. This CDR3 has 12 amino acids.

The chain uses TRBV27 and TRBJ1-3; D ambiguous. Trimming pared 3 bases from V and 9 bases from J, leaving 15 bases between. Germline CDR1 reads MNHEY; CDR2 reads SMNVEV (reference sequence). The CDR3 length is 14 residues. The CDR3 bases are TGTGCCAGCAGTTTGAGGGAGCGGACCGGCACCATATATTTT. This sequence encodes CASSLRERTGTIYF.

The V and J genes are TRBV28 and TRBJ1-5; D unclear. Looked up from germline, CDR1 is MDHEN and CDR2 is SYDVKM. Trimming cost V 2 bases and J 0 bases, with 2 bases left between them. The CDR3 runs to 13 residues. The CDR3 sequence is CASSLISNQPQHF. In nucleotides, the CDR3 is TGTGCCAGCAGTTTAATTAGCAATCAGCCCCAGCATTTT.

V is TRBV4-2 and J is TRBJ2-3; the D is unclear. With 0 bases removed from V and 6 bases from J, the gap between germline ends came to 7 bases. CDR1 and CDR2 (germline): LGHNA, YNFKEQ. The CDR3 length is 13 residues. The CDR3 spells CASSQDRVDTQYF. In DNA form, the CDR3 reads TGTGCCAGCAGCCAAGATCGAGTGGATACGCAGTATTTT.

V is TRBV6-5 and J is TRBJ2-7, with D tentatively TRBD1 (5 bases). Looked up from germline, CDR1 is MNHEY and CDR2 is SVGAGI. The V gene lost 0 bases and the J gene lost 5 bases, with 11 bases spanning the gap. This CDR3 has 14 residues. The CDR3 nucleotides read TGTGCCAGCAGTTACTCCGACGGCAGGGACGAGCAGTACTTC. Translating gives CASSYSDGRDEQYF.

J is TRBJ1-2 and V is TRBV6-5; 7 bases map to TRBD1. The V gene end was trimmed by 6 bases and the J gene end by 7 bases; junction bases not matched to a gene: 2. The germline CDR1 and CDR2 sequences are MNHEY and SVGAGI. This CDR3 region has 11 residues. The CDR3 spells CASRNRGGYTF. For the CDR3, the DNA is TGTGCCAGCAGAAACAGGGGTGGCTACACCTTC.

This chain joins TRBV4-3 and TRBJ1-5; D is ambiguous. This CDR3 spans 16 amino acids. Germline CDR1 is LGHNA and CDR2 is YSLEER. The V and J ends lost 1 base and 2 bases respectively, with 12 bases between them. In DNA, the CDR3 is TGCGCCAGCAGCCAAGGTTATTGGGATGGCAATCAGCCCCAGCATTTT. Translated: CASSQGYWDGNQPQHF.

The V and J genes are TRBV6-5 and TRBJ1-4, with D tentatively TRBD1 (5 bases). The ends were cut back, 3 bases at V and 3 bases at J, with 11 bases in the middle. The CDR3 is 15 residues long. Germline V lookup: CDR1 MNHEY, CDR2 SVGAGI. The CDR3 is CASSYLGTANEKLFF. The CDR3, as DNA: TGTGCCAGCAGTTATCTTGGGACGGCTAATGAAAAACTGTTTTTT.

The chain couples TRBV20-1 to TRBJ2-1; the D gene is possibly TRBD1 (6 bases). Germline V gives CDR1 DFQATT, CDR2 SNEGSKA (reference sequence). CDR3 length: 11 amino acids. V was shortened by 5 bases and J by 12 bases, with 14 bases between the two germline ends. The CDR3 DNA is TGCAGTGCTGACCAGGGGAATCGGCAGTTCTTC. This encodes CSADQGNRQFF.

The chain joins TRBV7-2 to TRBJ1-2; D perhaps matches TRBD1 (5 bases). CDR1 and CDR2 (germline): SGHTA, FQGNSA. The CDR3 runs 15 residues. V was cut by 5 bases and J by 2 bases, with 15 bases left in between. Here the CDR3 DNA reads TGTGCCAGCAGCCTAGATGCGGGACCGAACTATGGCTACACCTTC. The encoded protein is CASSLDAGPNYGYTF.

The CDR3 sequence is CASSLQQGTGELFF. The CDR3 DNA follows: TGTGCCAGCTCCCTCCAGCAGGGCACCGGGGAGCTGTTTTTT. The V call is TRBV6-6, the J call TRBJ2-2; D possibly corresponds to TRBD1 (5 bases). This CDR3 has 14 amino acids. The ends were cut back, 8 bases at V and 4 bases at J, with 14 bases in the middle. Per germline, CDR1 MNHNY and CDR2 SVGAGI (reference sequence).